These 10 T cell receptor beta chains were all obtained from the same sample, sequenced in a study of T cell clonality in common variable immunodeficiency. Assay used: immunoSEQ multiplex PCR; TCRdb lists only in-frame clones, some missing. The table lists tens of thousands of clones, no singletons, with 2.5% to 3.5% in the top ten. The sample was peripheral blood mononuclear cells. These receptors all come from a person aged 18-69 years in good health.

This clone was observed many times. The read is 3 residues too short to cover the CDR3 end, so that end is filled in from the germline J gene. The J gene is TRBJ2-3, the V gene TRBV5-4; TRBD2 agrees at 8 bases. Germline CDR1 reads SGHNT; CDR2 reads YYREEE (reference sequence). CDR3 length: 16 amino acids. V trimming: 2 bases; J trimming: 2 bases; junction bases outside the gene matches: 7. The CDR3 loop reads CASSFGTRQNTDTQYF. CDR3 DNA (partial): TGTGCCAGCAGCTTCGGGACTAGGCAGAACACAGATACG.

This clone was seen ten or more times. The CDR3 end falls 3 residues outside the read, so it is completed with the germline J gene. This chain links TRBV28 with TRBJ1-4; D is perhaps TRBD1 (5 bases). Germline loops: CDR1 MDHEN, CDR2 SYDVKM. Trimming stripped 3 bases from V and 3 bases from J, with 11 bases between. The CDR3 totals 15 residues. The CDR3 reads CASSFPAGSNEKLFF. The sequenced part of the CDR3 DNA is TGTGCCAGCAGTTTTCCCGCAGGGTCTAATGAAAAA.

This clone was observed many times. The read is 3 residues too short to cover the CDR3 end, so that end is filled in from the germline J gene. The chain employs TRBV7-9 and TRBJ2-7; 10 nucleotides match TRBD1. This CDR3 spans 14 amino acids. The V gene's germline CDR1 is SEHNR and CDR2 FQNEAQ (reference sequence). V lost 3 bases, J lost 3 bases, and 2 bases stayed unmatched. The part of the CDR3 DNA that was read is TGTGCCAGCAGCTTCGGACAGGGGGGCTACGAG. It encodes CASSFGQGGYE. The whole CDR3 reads CASSFGQGGYEQYF.

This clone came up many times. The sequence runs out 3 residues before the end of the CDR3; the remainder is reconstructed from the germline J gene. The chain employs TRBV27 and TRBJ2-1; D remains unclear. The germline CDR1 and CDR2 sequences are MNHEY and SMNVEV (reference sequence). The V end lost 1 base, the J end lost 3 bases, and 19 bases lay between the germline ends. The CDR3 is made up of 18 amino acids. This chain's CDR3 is CASSLLLPIRSSYNEQFF. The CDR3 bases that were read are TGTGCCAGCAGTTTATTGTTACCTATTCGGTCGAGCTACAATGAG.

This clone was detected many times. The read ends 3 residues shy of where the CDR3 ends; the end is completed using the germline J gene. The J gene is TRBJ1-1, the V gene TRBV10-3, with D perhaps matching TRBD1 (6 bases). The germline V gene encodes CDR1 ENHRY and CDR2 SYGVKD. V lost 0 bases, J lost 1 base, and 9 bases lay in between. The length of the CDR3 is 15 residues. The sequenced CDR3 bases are TGTGCCATCAGTGAGTCACAGGGACCGAACACTGAA. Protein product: CAISESQGPNTE. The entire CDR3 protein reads CAISESQGPNTEAFF.

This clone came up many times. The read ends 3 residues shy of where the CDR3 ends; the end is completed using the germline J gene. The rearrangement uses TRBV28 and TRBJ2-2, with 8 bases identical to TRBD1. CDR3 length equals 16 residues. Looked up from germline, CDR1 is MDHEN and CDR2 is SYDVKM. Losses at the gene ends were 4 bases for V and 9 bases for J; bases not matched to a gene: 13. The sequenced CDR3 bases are TGTGCCAGCAGTTCGCCCGGGACAGGAACCCCTAGGGAG. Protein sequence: CASSSPGTGTPRE. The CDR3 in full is CASSSPGTGTPRELFF.

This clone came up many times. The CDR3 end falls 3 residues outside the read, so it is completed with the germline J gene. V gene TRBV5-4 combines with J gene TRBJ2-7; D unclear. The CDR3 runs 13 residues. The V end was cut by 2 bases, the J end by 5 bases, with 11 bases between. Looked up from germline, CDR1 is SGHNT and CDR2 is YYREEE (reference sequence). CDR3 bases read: TGTGCCAGCAGCTTAAATAAGGGCGACGAG. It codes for CASSLNKGDE. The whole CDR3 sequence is CASSLNKGDEQYF.

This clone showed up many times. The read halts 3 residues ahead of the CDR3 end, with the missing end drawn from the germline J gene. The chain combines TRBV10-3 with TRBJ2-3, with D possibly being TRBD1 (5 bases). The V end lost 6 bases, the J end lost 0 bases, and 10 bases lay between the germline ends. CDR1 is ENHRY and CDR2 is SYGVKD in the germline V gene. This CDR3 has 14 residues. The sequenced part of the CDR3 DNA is TGTGCCATCAGGGACATGGCTAGCACAGATACG. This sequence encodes CAIRDMASTDT. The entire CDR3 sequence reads CAIRDMASTDTQYF.

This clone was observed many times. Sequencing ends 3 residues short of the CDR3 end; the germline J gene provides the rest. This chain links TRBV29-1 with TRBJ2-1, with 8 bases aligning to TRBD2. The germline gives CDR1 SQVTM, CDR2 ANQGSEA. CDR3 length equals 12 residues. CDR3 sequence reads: CSDYRGGNEQFF. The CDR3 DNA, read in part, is TGCAGTGATTATCGGGGGGGCAATGAG.

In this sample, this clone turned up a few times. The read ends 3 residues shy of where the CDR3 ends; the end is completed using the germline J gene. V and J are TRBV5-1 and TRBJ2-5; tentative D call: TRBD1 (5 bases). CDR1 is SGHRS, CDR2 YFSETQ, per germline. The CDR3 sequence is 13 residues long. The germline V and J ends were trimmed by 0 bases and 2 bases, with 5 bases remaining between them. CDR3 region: CASSLGQQETQYF. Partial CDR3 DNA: TGCGCCAGCAGCTTGGGACAGCAAGAGACC.